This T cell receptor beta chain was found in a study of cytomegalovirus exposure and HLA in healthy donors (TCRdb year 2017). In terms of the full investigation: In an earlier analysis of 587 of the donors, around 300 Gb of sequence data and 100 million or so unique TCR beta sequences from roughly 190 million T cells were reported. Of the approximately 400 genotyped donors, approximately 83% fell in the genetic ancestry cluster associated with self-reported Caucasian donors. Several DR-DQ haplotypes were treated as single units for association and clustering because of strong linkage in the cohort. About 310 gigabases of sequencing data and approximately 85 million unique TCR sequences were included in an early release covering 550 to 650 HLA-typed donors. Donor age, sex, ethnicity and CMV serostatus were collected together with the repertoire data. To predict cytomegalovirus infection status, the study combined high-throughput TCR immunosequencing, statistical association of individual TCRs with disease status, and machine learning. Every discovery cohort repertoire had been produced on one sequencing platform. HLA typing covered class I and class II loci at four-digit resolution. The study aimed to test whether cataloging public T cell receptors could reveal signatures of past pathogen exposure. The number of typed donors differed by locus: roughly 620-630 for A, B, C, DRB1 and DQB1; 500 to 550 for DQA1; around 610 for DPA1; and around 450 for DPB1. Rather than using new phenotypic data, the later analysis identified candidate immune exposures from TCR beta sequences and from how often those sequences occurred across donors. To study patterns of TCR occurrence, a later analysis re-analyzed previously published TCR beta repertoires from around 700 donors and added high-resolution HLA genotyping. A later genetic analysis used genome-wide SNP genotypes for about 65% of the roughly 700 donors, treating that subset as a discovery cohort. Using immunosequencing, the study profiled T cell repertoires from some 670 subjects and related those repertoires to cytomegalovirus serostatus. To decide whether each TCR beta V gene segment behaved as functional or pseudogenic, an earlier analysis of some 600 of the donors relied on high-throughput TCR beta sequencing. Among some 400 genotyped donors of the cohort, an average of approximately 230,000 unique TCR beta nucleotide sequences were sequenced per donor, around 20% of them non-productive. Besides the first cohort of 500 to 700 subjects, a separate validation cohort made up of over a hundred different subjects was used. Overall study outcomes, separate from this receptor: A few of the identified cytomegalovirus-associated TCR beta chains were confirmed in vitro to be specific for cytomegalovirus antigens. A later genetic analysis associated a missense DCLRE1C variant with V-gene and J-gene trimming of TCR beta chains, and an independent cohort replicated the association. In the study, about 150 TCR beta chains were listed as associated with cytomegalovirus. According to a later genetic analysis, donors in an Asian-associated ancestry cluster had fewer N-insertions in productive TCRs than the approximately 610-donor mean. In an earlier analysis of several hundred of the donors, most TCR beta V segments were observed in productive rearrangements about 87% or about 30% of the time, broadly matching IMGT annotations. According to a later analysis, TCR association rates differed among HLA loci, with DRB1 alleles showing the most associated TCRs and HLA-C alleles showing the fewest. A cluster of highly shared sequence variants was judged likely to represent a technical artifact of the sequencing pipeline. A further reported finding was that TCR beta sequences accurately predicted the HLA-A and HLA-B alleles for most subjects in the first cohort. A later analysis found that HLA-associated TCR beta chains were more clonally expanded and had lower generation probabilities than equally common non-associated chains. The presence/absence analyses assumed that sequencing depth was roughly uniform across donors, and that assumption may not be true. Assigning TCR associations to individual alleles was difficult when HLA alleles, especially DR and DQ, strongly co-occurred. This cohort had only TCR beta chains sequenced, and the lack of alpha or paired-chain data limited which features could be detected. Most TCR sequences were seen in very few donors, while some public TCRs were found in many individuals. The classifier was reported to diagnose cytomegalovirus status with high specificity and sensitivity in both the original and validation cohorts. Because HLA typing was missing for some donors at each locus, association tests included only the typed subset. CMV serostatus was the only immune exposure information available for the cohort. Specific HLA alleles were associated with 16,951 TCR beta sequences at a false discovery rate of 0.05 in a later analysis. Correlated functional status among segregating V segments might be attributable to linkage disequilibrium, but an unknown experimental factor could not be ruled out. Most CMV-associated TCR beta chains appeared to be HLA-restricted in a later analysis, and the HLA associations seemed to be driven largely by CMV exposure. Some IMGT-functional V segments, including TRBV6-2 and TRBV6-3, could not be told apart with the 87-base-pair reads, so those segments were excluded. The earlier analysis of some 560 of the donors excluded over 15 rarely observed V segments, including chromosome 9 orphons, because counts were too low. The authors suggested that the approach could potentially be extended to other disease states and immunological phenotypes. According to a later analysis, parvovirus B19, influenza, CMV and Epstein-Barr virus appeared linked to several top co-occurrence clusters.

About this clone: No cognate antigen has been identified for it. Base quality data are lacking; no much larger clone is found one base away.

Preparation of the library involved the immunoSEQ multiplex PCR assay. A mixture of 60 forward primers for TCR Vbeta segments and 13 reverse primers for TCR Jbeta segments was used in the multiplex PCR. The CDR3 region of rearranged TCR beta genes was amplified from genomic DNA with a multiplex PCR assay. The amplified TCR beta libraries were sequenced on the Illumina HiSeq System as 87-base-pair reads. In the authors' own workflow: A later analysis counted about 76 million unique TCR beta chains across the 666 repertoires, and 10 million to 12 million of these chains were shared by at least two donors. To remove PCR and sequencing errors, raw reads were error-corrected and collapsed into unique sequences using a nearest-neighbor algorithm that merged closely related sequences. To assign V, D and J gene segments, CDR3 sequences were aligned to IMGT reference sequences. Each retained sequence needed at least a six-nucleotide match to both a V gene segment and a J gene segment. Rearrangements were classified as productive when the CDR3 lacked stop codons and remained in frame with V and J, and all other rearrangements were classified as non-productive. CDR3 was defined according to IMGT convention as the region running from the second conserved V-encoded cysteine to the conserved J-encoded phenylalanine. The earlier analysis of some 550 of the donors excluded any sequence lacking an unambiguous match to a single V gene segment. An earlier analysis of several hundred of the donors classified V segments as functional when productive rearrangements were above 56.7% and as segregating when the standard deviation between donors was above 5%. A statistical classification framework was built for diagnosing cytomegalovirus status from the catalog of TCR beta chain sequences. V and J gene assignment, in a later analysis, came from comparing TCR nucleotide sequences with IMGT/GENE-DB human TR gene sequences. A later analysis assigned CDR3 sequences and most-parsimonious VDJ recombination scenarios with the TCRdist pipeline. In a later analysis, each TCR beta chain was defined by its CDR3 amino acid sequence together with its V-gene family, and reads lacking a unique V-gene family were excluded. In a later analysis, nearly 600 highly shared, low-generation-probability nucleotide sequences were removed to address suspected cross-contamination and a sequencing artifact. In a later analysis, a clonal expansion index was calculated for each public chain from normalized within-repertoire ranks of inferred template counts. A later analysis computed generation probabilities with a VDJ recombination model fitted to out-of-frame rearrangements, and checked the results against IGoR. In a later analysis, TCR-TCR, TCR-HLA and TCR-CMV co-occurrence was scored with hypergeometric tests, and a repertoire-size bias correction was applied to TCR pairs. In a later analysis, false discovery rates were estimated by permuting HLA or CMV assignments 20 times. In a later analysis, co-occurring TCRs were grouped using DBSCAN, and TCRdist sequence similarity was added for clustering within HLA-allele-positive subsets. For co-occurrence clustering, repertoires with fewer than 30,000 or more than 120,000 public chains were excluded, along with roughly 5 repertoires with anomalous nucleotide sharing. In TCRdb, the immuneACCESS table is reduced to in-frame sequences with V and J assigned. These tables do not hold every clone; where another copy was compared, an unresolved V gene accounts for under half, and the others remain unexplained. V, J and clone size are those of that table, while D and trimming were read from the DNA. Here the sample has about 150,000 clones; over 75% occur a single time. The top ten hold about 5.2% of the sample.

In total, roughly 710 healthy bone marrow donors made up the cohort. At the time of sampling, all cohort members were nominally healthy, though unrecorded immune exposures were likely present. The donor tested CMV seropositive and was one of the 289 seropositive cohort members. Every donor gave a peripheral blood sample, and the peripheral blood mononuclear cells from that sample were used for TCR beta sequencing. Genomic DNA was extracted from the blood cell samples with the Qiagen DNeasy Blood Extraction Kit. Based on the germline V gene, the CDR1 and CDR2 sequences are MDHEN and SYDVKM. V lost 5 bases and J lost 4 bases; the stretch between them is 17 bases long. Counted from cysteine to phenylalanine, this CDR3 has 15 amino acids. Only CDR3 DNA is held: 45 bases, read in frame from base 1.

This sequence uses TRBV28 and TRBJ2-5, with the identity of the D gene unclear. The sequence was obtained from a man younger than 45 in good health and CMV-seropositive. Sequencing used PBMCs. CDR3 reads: CASSPPQPLRETQYF. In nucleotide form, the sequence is TGTGCCAGCAGTCCCCCACAGCCGCTACGAGAGACCCAGTACTTC.